This paragraph covers one TCR beta chain sequence. What it binds is not known. This sample stems from a study of radiotherapy plus CTLA-4 blockade in lung cancer. About the research overall: Disease control reached about 28%, with objective responses in under 20%. General study results and limits: Peripheral blood showed expansion of tumor-derived TCR clones after radiotherapy and ipilimumab.

Germline lookup yields CDR1 MNHNY and CDR2 SVGAGI (reference sequence). V dropped 7 bases and J dropped 6; count of bases not matched to a gene: 10. This CDR3 is 14 amino acids long. TCRdb's table, derived via immunoSEQ multiplex PCR, lists solely in-frame clones and lacks some. Found here are some 70,000 clones, around four fifths of them singletons; the top ten hold about 4%. This chain joins TRBV6-6 and TRBJ2-7; TRBD1 aligns across 9 bases. The specimen was peripheral blood, collected from a patient treated with radiotherapy plus ipilimumab. The sequence was obtained from a human donor with non-small cell lung cancer who had a partial response to radiotherapy plus ipilimumab. The CDR3 bases are TGTGCCAGCACCCCGGGACAGGGCACAATCGAGCAGTACTTC. Its translation: CASTPGQGTIEQYF.